The next 19 T cell receptor beta chains were all read from a single sample in a study of a mutant IDH1 vaccine in newly diagnosed glioma. This table comes from immunoSEQ multiplex PCR, and its TCRdb copy is limited to in-frame clones, with some not included. The sample lists roughly 70,000 clones; approximately 84% were seen once. Time point defined: week 11, during vaccination. Doses of 300 ug of mutant IDH1 20-mer peptide were given with topical imiquimod. For these receptors, no antigen is known. The sample in question was PBMCs, obtained from a glioma patient whose treatment included an IDH1 peptide vaccine. The source is a woman aged 45 to 65 with glioma.

This clone has a handful of counts. V and J are TRBV30 and TRBJ1-1, with D unclear. Germline V gene lookup returns CDR1 GTSNPN and CDR2 SVGIG (reference sequence). This CDR3 comprises 13 residues. V lost 0 bases to trimming and J lost 4 bases, with 9 bases between them. CDR3 amino acids: CAWSVIWGTEAFF. For the CDR3, the DNA is TGTGCCTGGAGTGTAATTTGGGGCACTGAAGCTTTCTTT. Using reference TRBV30 and TRBJ1-1 for the parts outside the CDR3, the full variable domain is SQTIHQWPATLVQPVGSPLSLECTVEGTSNPNLYWYRQAAGRGLQLLFYSVGIGQISSEVPQNLSASRPQDRQFILSSKKLLLSDSGFYLCAWSVIWGTEAFFGQGTRLTVV.

The chain recombines TRBV15 with TRBJ1-1; D unclear. Germline lookup yields CDR1 LNHNV and CDR2 YYDKDF (reference sequence). V was cut by 0 bases and J by 4 bases, with 15 bases left in between. The CDR3 sequence is 16 residues long. CDR3 nucleotide sequence: TGTGCCACCAGCAGAGATGCTGGGTATGGTAGCACTGAAGCTTTCTTT. Translation: CATSRDAGYGSTEAFF.

V and J are TRBV2 and TRBJ1-1, with no clear D. Germline V gene lookup returns CDR1 SNHLY and CDR2 FYNNEI. The V gene lost 4 bases and the J gene lost 4 bases, with 10 bases spanning the gap. This CDR3 contains 13 residues. The CDR3 is CASSGEFGTEAFF. DNA of the CDR3: TGTGCCAGCAGTGGGGAGTTTGGCACTGAAGCTTTCTTT. The complete variable domain, with remaining parts taken from reference TRBV2 and TRBJ1-1, reads EPEVTQTPSHQVTQMGQEVILRCVPISNHLYFYWYRQILGQKVEFLVSFYNNEISEKSEIFDDQFSVERPDGSNFTLKIRSTKLEDSAMYFCASSGEFGTEAFFGQGTRLTVV.

The V gene is TRBV30, the J gene TRBJ2-7; D is unclear. The germline V gene has CDR1 GTSNPN and CDR2 SVGIG (reference sequence). Trimming cost V 0 bases and J 0 bases, with 18 bases left between them. The CDR3 totals 17 residues. CDR3 in amino acids: CAWSVFKGGSSSYEQYF. The CDR3 DNA reads TGTGCCTGGAGTGTATTTAAGGGTGGGTCCAGCTCCTACGAGCAGTACTTC.

The chain recombines TRBV7-3 with TRBJ2-3, with 7 bases aligning to TRBD1. The CDR3 is made up of 13 amino acids. Germline-derived CDR1 and CDR2 are SGHTA and FQGTGA. Losses at the gene ends were 3 bases for V and 7 bases for J; bases not matched to a gene: 4. The CDR3 loop is CASSLGTEYTQYF. In DNA form, the CDR3 reads TGTGCCAGCAGCTTGGGGACAGAATATACGCAGTATTTT.

The chain is built from TRBV5-1 and TRBJ1-5; D is uncertain. With 3 bases removed from V and 9 bases from J, the gap between germline ends came to 13 bases. This CDR3 contains 13 residues. The germline CDR1 and CDR2 sequences are SGHRS and YFSETQ. CDR3 sequence reads: CASSYNGDWPQHF. The DNA for the CDR3 is TGCGCCAGCAGCTACAACGGGGATTGGCCCCAGCATTTT.

DNA of the CDR3: TGTGCCAGTAGTATAGGAGGGGACGAGCAGTACTTC. It yields the protein CASSIGGDEQYF. This chain links TRBV19 with TRBJ2-7; D possibly uses TRBD1 or TRBD2 (5 bases each). Trimming stripped 1 base from V and 5 bases from J, with 6 bases between. Germline V gene sequence: CDR1 LNHDA, CDR2 SQIVND (reference sequence). This CDR3 has 12 amino acids.

This rearrangement joins TRBV2 to TRBJ2-7; D possibly corresponds to TRBD2 (6 bases). The germline CDR1 and CDR2 sequences are SNHLY and FYNNEI. CDR3 length: 13 residues. V lost 6 bases, J lost 2 bases, and 11 bases lay in between. The CDR3 nucleotides read TGTGCCAGCAGCTCCGGGGGAGCCTACGAGCAGTACTTC. It translates to CASSSGGAYEQYF.

The rearrangement joins TRBV7-8 to TRBJ1-3; D call uncertain. The CDR3 sequence is 13 residues long. Germline-derived CDR1 and CDR2 are SGHVS and FQNEAQ. V gave up 4 bases and J gave up 6 bases, with 10 bases separating them. The CDR3 is CASSSRSENTIYF. CDR3 sequence (DNA): TGTGCCAGCAGCTCGAGATCCGAAAACACCATATATTTT.

The V gene is TRBV28, the J gene TRBJ1-6, with TRBD1 matching over 7 bases. The CDR3 loop spans 16 amino acids. Germline-derived CDR1 and CDR2 are MDHEN and SYDVKM. V was clipped by 5 bases and J by 5 bases; unmatched bases: 9. CDR3 in DNA: TGTGCCAGCAGTGCGCTAACAGGGGTCGATAATTCACCCCTCCACTTT. Protein: CASSALTGVDNSPLHF.

The chain recombines TRBV29-1 with TRBJ2-3; TRBD2 aligns across 7 bases. The CDR3 consists of 14 residues. The V and J ends lost 7 bases and 2 bases, in that order; junction bases with no gene match: 9. CDR1 is SQVTM, CDR2 ANQGSEA, per germline. CDR3 sequence: CSARGGLYTDTQYF. In nucleotides, the CDR3 is TGCAGCGCCCGCGGGGGACTCTACACAGATACGCAGTATTTT.

This chain joins TRBV18 and TRBJ1-6; 10 nucleotides match TRBD1. Germline V gives CDR1 KGHSH, CDR2 LQKENI. J was trimmed by 6 bases and V by 3 bases; bases with no gene match: 5. The CDR3 spans 16 residues. Here the CDR3 DNA reads TGTGCCAGCTCACCCCCGGGGACAGGGGCTAATTCACCCCTCCACTTT. It is translated as CASSPPGTGANSPLHF. The entire variable domain, with the rest obtained from reference TRBV18 and TRBJ1-6, is as follows: NAGVMQNPRHLVRRRGQEARLRCSPMKGHSHVYWYRQLPEEGLKFMVYLQKENIIDESGMPKERFSAEFPKEGPSILRIQQVVRGDSAAYFCASSPPGTGANSPLHFGNGTRLTVT.

A few counts support this clone. The V call is TRBV2, the J call TRBJ1-1, with a tentative D call TRBD1 (6 bases). The V gene lost 7 bases and the J gene lost 5 bases, with 14 bases spanning the gap. The CDR3 is made up of 13 amino acids. Germline V lookup: CDR1 SNHLY, CDR2 FYNNEI. CDR3 sequence reads: CASNQQGKTEAFF. For the CDR3, the DNA is TGTGCCAGCAACCAACAGGGTAAGACTGAAGCTTTCTTT.

In its sample, this clone was seen once. The rearrangement uses TRBV5-4 and TRBJ2-3; D possibly matches TRBD1 or TRBD2 (7 bases each). Germline loops: CDR1 SGHNT, CDR2 YYREEE (reference sequence). The V gene lost 3 bases and the J gene lost 6 bases, with 14 bases spanning the gap. CDR3 length: 14 amino acids. Here the CDR3 reads CASSSGGATDTQYF. DNA for the CDR3: TGTGCCAGCAGCTCAGGGGGGGCGACGGATACGCAGTATTTT.

The genes are TRBV27 and TRBJ1-2; 10 bases match TRBD1. The V segment lost 5 bases and the J segment 7 bases; nucleotides outside the gene matches: 10. Germline assignment: CDR1 MNHEY and CDR2 SMNVEV (reference sequence). The CDR3 spans 15 residues. The CDR3 DNA is TGTGCCAGCAGTCCTGGACAGGGGGGTTTTTTTGGCTACACCTTC. It translates to CASSPGQGGFFGYTF.

The rearrangement joins TRBV5-4 to TRBJ1-1; the D gene is possibly TRBD1 (5 bases). CDR3 length: 13 residues. V was pared by 4 bases and J by 12 bases, with 19 bases between. Germline V gene data show CDR1 as SGHNT and CDR2 as YYREEE (reference sequence). CDR3 in DNA: TGTGCCAGCAGCGGGCCCGACAGTTTCGGTACTTTCTTT. Protein product: CASSGPDSFGTFF.

The chain combines TRBV7-2 with TRBJ2-3, with TRBD2 matching 14 bases. Trimming took 3 bases from V and 12 from J; bases not matched to a gene: 11. In germline, CDR1 is SGHTA, CDR2 FQGNSA. There are 16 residues in the CDR3. CDR3 coding DNA: TGTGCCAGCAGCTTGGGACTAGCGGGGGCGGGGAAGCCCCAGTATTTT. As protein: CASSLGLAGAGKPQYF.

This clone was picked up a small number of times. The V call is TRBV5-4, the J call TRBJ1-1; D uncertain. The V and J ends lost 1 base and 1 base respectively, with 14 bases between them. The CDR3 length is 16 residues. Germline CDR1 reads SGHNT; CDR2 reads YYREEE (reference sequence). The CDR3 sequence is CASSLYSGLGNTEAFF. The CDR3, as DNA: TGTGCCAGCAGCTTGTATTCCGGCCTGGGGAACACTGAAGCTTTCTTT.

This clone has just one count. The V and J genes are TRBV27 and TRBJ2-7; 8 bases fit TRBD1. The V and J ends lost 5 bases and 2 bases, in that order; junction bases with no gene match: 14. The germline CDR1 and CDR2 sequences are MNHEY and SMNVEV (reference sequence). CDR3 length equals 17 residues. The CDR3 DNA sequence: TGTGCCAGCAGTCCGCTTAGCGATTGGGACAGGACCTACGAGCAGTACTTC. Translation gives CASSPLSDWDRTYEQYF.